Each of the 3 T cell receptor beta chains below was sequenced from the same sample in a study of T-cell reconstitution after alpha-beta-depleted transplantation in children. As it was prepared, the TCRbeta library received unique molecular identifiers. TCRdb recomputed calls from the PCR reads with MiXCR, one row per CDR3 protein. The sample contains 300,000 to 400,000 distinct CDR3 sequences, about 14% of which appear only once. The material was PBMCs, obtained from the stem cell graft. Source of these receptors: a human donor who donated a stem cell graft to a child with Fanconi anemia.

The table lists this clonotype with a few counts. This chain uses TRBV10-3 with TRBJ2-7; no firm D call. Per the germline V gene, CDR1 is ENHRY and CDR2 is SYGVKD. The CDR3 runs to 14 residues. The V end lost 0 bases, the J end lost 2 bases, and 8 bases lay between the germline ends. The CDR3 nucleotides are TGTGCCATCAGTGAGTCCGGGCGGACCTACGAGCAGTACGTC. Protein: CAISESGRTYEQYV.

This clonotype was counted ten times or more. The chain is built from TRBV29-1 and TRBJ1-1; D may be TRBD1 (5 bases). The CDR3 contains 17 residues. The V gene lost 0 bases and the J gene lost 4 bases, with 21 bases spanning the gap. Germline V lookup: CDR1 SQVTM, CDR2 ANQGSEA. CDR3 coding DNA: TGCAGCGTTGAAGAGTCGGGGTGGACCCCCGGGGCCACTGAAGCTTTCTTT. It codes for CSVEESGWTPGATEAFF.

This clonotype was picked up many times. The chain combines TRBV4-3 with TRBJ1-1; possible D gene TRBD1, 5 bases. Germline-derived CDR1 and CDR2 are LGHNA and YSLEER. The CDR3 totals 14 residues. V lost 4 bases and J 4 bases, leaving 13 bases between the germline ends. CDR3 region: CASSLSWDSTEAFF. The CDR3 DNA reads TGCGCCAGCAGCCTGAGTTGGGACTCCACTGAAGCTTTCTTT.